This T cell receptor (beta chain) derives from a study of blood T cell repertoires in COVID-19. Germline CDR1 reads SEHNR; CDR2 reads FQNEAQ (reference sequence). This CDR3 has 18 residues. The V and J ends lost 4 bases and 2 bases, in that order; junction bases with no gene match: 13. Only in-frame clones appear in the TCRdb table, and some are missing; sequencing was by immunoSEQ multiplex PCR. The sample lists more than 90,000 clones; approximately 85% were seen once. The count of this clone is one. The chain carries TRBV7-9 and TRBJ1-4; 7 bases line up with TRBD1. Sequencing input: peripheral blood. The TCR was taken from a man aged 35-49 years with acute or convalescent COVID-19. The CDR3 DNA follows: TGTGCCAGCAGCTCCCCCTCCGACTACAGGGGCACTAATGAAAAACTGTTTTTT. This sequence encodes CASSSPSDYRGTNEKLFF.